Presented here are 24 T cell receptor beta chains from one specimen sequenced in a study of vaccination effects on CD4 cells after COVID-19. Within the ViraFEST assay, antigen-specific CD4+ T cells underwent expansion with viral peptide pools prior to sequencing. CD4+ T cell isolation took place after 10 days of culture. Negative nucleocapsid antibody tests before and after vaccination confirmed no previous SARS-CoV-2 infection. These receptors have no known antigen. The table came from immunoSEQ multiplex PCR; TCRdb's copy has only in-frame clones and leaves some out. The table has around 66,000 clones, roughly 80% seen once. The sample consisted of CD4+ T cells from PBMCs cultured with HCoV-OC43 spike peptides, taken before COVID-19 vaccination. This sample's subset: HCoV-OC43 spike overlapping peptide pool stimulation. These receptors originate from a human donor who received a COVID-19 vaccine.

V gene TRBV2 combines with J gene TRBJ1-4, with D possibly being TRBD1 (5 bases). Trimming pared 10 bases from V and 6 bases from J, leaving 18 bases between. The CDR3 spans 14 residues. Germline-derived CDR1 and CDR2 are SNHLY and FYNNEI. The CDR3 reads CATGRAGSYEKLFF. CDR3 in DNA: TGTGCCACAGGACGGGCAGGGAGTTATGAAAAACTGTTTTTT.

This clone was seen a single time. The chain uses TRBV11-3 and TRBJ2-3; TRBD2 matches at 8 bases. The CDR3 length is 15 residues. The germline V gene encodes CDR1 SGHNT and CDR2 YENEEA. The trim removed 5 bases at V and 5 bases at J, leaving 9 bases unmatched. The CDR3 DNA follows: TGTGCCAGCAGCGCCCGGGGGGGCTATGGAGATACGCAGTATTTT. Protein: CASSARGGYGDTQYF.

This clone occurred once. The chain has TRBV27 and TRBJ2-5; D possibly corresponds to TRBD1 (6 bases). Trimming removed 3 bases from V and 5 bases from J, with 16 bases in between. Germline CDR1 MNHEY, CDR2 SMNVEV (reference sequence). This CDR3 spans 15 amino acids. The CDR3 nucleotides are TGTGCCAGCAGTTTTTCAGGGGAAAAGGGGGAGACCCAGTACTTC. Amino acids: CASSFSGEKGETQYF.

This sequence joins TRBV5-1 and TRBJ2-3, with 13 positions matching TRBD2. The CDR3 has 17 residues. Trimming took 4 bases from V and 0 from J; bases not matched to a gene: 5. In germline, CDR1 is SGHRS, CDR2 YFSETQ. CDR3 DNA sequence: TGCGCCAGCAGCCGGACTAGCGGGGGACCTAGCACAGATACGCAGTATTTT. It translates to CASSRTSGGPSTDTQYF.

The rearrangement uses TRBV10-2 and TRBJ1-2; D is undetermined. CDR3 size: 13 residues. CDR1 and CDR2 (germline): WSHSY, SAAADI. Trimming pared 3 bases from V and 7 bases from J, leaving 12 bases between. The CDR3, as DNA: TGCGCCAGCAGTGAATCGGGGTACGGTGGCTACACCTTC. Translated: CASSESGYGGYTF.

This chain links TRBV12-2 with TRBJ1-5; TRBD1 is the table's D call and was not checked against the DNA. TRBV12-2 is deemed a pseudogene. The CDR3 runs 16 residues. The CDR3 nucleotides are TGTGCAAGTCGCCCTGACAGGCCTCGTAGCAATCAGCCCCAGCATTTT. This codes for CASRPDRPRSNQPQHF.

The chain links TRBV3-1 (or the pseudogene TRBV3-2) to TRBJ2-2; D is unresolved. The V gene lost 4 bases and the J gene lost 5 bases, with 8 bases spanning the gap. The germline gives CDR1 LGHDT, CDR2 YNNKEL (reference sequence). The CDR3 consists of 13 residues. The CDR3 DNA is TGTGCCAGCAGCCGAATAGCAACCGGGGAGCTGTTTTTT. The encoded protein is CASSRIATGELFF.

The DNA of the CDR3 is TGTGCCAGCAGCCAAGAGGTTACCTGTCTGACAGGGGCCTCGATTTCCGAGCAGTACGTC. Protein: CASSQEVTCLTGASISEQYV. The chain has TRBV14 and TRBJ2-7; 8 nucleotides agree with TRBD1. In germline, CDR1 is SGHDN, CDR2 FVKESK. Unmatched junction bases numbered 22, after V lost 0 bases and J lost 6 bases. This CDR3 comprises 20 residues.

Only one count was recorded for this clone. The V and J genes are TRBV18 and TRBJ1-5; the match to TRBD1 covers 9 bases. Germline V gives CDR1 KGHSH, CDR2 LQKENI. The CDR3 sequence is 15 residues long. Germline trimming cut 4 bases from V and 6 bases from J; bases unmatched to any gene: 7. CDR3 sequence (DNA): TGTGCCAGCTCACAACAGGACAGGGGAGGTCAGCCCCAGCATTTT. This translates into CASSQQDRGGQPQHF.

The CDR3 bases are TGTGCCATCAGCGACGTAATGTCTCTGGAGACCCAGTACTTC. Its translation: CAISDVMSLETQYF. The genes are TRBV10-3 and TRBJ2-5; D not resolved. CDR3 size: 14 residues. Germline assignment: CDR1 ENHRY and CDR2 SYGVKD. The V and J ends lost 6 bases and 5 bases respectively, with 16 bases between them.

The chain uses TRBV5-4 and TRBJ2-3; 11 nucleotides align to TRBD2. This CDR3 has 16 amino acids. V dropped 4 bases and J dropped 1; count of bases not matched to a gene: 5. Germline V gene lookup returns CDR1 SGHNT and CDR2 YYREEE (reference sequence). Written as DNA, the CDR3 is TGTGCCAGCAGCGCCAAGACTAGCGGGGGCACAGATACGCAGTATTTT. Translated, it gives CASSAKTSGGTDTQYF.

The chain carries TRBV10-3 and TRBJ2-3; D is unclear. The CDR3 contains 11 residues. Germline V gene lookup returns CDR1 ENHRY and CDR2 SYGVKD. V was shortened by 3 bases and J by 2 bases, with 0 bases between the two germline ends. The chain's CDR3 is CAISDTDTQYF. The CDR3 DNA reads TGTGCCATCAGTGACACAGATACGCAGTATTTT.

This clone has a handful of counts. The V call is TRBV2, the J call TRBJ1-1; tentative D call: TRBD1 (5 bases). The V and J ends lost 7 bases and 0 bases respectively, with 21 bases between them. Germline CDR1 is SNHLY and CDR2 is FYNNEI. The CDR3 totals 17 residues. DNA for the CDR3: TGTGCCAGCATGGGGCCGTCCGGCGGCGCGGTGAACACTGAAGCTTTCTTT. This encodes CASMGPSGGAVNTEAFF.

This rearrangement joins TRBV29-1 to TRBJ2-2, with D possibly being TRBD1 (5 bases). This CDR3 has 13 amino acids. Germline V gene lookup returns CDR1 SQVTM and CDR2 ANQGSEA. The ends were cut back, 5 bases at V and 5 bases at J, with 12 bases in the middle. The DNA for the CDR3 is TGCAGCGTTCGCGCAGGGAATACCGGGGAGCTGTTTTTT. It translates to CSVRAGNTGELFF.

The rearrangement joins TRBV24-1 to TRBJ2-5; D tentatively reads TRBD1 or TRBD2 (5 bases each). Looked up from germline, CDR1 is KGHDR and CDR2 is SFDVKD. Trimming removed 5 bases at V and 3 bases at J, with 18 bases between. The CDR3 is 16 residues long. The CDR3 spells CATSGRGEGGKETQYF. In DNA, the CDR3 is TGTGCCACCAGTGGAAGGGGAGAAGGTGGAAAAGAGACCCAGTACTTC.

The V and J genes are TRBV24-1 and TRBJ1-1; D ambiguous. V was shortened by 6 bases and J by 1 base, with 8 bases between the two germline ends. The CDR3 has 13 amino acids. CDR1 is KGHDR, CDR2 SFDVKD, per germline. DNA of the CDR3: TGTGCCACCAGTTCACGGGGGAACACTGAAGCTTTCTTT. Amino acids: CATSSRGNTEAFF.

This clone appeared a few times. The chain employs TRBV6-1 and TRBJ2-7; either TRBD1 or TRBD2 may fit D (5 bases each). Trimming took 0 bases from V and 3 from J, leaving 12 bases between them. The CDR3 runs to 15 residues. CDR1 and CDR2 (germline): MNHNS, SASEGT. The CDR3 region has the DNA TGTGCCAGCAGTGAAGCGGGGACCAATGACTACGAGCAGTACGTC. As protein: CASSEAGTNDYEQYV.

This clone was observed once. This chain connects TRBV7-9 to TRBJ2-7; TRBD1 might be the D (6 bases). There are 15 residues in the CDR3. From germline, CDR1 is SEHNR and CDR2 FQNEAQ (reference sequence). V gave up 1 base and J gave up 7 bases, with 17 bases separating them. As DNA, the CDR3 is TGTGCCAGCAGCTTAGATGTCGCTGGTCAGGGGGAGCAGTACGTC. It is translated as CASSLDVAGQGEQYV.

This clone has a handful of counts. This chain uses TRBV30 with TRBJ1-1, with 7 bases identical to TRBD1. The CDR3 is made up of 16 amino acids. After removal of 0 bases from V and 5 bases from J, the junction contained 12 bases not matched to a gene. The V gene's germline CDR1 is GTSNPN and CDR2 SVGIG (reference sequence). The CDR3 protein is CAWSVFPRQGKTEAFF. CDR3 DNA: TGTGCCTGGAGTGTATTTCCGCGACAGGGCAAGACTGAAGCTTTCTTT.

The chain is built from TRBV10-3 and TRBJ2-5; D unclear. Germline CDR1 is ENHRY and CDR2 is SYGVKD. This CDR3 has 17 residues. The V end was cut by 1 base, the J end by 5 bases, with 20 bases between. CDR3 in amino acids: CAISEYVPEAFSETQYF. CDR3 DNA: TGTGCCATCAGTGAGTACGTACCCGAGGCCTTTTCGGAGACCCAGTACTTC.

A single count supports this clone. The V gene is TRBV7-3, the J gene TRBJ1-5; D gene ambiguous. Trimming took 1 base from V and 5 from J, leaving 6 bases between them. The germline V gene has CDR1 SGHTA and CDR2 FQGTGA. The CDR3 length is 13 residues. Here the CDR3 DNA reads TGTGCCAGCAGCTTAAGCTCCGATCAGCCCCAGCATTTT. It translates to CASSLSSDQPQHF.

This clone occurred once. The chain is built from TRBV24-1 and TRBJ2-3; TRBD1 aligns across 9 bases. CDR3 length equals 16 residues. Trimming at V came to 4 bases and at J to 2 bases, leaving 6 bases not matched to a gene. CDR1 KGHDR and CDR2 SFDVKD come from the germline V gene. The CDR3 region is CATSDLQGAYTDTQYF. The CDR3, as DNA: TGTGCCACCAGTGACCTACAGGGGGCTTACACAGATACGCAGTATTTT.

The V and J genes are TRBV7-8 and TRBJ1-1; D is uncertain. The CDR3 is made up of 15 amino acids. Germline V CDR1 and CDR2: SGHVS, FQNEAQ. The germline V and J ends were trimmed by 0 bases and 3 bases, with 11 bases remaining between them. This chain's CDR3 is CASSLAGGRHTEAFF. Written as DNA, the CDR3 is TGTGCCAGCAGCTTAGCGGGAGGGAGGCACACTGAAGCTTTCTTT.

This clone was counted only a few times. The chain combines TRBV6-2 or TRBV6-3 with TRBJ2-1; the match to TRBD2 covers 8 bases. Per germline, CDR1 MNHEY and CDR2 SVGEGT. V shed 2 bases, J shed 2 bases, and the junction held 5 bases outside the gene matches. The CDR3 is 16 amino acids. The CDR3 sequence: CASSYPGGGAYNEQFF. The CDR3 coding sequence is TGTGCCAGCAGTTACCCGGGAGGGGGGGCCTACAATGAGCAGTTCTTC.